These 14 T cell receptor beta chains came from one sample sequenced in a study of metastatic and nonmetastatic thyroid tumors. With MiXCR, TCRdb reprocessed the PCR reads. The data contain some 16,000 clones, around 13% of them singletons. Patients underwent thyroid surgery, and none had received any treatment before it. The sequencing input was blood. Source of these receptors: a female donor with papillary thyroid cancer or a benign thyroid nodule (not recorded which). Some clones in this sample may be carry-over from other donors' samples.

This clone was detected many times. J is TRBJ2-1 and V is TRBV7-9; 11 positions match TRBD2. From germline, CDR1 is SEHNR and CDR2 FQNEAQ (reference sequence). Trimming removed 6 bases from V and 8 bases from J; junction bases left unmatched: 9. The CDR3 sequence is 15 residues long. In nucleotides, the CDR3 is TGTGCCAGCAGTCCTAGCGGGAGGAGTAAAGATGAGCAGTTCTTC. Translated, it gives CASSPSGRSKDEQFF.

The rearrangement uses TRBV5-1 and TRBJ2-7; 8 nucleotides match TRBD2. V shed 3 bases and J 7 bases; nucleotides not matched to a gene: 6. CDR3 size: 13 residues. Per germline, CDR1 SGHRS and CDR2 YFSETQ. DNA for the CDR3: TGCGCCAGCAGCTCCCGGGGGGGAGGGGAGCAGTACTTC. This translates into CASSSRGGGEQYF.

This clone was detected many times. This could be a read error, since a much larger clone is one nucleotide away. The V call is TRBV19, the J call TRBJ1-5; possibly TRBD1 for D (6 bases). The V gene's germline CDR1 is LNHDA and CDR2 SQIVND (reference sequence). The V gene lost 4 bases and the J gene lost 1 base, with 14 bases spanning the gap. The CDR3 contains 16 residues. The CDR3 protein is CASSTNLGGSNQPQHF. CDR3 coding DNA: TGTGCCAGTAGTACCAACTTAGGGGGGAGCAATCAGCCCCAGCATTTT.

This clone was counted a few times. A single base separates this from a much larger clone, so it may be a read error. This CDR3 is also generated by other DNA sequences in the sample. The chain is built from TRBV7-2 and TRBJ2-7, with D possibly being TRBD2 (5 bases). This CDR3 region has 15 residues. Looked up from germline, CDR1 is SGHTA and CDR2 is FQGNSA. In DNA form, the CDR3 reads TGTGCCAGTAGCTTAGGCCGGACTTTATTGTACGAGCAGTACTTC. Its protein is CASSLGRTLLYEQYF. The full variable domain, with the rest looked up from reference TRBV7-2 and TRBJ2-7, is GAGVSQSPSNKVTEKGKDVELRCDPISGHTALYWYRQSLGQGLEFLIYFQGNSAPDKSGLPSDRFSAERTGGSVSTLTIQRTQQEDSAVYLCASSLGRTLLYEQYFGPGTRLTVT.

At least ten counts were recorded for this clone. This chain's CDR3 is CASSQSDRSENYGYTF. CDR3 DNA: TGCGCCAGCAGCCAGTCTGACAGATCTGAAAACTATGGCTACACCTTC. The chain uses TRBV4-3 and TRBJ1-2; maybe TRBD1 (5 bases). The CDR3 runs 16 residues. Germline values: CDR1 LGHNA, CDR2 YSLEER. The ends were cut back, 3 bases at V and 2 bases at J, with 16 bases in the middle.

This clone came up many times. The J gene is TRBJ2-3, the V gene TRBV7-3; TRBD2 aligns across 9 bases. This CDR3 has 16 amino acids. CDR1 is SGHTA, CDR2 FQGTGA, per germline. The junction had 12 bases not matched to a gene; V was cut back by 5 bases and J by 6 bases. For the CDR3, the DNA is TGTGCCAGCAGCATGTTTGGCGGGGGGGCTGGCGATACGCAGTATTTT. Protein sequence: CASSMFGGGAGDTQYF.

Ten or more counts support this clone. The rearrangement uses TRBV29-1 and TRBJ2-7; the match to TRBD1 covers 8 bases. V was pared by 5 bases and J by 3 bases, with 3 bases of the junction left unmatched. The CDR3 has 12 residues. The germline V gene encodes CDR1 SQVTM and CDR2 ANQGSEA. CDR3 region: CSVWDRNYEQYF. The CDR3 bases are TGCAGCGTTTGGGACAGGAACTACGAGCAGTACTTC.

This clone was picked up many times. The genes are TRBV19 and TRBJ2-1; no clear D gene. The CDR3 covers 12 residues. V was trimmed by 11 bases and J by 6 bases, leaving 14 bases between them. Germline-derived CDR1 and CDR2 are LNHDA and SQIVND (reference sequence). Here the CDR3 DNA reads TGTGCCGGCCCCCCAGGAGCCAATGAGCAGTTCTTC. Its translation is CAGPPGANEQFF.

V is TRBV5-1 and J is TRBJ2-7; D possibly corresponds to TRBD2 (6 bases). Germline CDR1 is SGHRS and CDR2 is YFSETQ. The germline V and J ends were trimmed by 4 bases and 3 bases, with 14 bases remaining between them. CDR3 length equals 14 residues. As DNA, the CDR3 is TGCGCCAGCAGCATCGCTGGGACTGACTACGAGCAGTACTTC. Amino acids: CASSIAGTDYEQYF.

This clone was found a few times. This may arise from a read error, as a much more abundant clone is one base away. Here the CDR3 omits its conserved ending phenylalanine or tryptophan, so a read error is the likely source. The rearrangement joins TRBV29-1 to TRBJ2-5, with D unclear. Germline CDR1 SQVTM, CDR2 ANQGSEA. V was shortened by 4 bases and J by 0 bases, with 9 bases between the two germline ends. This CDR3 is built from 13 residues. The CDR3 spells CSVGKHHQETQYL. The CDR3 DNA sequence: TGCAGCGTTGGGAAGCACCACCAAGAGACCCAGTACTTA.

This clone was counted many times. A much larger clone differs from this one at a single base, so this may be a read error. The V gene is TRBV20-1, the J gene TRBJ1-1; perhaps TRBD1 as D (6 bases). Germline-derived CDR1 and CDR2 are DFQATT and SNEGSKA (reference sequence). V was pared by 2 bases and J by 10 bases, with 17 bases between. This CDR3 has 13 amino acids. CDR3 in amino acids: CSARTGTYHGAFF. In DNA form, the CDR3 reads TGCAGTGCTAGAACCGGGACATATCATGGAGCTTTCTTT.

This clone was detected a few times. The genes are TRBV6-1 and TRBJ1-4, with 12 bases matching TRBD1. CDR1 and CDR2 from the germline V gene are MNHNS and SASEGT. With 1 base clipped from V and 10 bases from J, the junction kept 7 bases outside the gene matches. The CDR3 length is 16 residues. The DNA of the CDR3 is TGTGCCAGCAGTGAAGAGACCGGGACAGGGGGCGGAAAACTGTTTTTT. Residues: CASSEETGTGGGKLFF.

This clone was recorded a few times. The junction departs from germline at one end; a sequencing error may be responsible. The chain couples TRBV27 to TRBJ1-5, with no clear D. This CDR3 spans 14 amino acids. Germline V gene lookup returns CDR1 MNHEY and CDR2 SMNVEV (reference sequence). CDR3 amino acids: CSSSQVAGNQPQHF. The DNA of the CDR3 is TGTTCCAGCAGTCAGGTGGCTGGCAATCAGCCCCAGCATTTT.

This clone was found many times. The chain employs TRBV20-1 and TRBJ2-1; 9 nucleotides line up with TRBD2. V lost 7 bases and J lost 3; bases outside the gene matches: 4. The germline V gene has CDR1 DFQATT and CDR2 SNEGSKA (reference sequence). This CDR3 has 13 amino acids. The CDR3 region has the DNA TGCAGTGTAGGCGGGAGGGACTACAATGAGCAGTTCTTC. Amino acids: CSVGGRDYNEQFF.